This note documents a single TCR beta chain sequence. The antigen is undetermined. These data belong to a study of T cells expressing NK-cell markers. Overall study context: Sequencing covered eight donors, seven HCMV-seropositive and one seronegative. General study results and limits: Leadership of the CD3+CD56-NKG2C+ fraction also belonged to these clonotypes in several donors.

The CDR3 covers 12 residues. Germline assignment: CDR1 LGHNT and CDR2 FRNRAP. A 5'RACE template switching approach incorporating UMIs was used to make TCR beta cDNA. TCRdb re-called the 5' RACE reads and catalogs CDR3 proteins one per entry, DNA excluded. Across around 380,000 distinct CDR3 sequences, the top ten clones capture approximately 11% of the sample. The chain employs TRBV12-5 and TRBJ1-6. The receptor was derived from a woman between 50 and 59 years old in good health. Specimen: blood T cells: a sorted CD56 or NKG2C T cell subset, CD4+ or CD8+ T cells, or bulk PBMC T cells (not recorded which). This CDR3 is CASGLPDSPLHF.